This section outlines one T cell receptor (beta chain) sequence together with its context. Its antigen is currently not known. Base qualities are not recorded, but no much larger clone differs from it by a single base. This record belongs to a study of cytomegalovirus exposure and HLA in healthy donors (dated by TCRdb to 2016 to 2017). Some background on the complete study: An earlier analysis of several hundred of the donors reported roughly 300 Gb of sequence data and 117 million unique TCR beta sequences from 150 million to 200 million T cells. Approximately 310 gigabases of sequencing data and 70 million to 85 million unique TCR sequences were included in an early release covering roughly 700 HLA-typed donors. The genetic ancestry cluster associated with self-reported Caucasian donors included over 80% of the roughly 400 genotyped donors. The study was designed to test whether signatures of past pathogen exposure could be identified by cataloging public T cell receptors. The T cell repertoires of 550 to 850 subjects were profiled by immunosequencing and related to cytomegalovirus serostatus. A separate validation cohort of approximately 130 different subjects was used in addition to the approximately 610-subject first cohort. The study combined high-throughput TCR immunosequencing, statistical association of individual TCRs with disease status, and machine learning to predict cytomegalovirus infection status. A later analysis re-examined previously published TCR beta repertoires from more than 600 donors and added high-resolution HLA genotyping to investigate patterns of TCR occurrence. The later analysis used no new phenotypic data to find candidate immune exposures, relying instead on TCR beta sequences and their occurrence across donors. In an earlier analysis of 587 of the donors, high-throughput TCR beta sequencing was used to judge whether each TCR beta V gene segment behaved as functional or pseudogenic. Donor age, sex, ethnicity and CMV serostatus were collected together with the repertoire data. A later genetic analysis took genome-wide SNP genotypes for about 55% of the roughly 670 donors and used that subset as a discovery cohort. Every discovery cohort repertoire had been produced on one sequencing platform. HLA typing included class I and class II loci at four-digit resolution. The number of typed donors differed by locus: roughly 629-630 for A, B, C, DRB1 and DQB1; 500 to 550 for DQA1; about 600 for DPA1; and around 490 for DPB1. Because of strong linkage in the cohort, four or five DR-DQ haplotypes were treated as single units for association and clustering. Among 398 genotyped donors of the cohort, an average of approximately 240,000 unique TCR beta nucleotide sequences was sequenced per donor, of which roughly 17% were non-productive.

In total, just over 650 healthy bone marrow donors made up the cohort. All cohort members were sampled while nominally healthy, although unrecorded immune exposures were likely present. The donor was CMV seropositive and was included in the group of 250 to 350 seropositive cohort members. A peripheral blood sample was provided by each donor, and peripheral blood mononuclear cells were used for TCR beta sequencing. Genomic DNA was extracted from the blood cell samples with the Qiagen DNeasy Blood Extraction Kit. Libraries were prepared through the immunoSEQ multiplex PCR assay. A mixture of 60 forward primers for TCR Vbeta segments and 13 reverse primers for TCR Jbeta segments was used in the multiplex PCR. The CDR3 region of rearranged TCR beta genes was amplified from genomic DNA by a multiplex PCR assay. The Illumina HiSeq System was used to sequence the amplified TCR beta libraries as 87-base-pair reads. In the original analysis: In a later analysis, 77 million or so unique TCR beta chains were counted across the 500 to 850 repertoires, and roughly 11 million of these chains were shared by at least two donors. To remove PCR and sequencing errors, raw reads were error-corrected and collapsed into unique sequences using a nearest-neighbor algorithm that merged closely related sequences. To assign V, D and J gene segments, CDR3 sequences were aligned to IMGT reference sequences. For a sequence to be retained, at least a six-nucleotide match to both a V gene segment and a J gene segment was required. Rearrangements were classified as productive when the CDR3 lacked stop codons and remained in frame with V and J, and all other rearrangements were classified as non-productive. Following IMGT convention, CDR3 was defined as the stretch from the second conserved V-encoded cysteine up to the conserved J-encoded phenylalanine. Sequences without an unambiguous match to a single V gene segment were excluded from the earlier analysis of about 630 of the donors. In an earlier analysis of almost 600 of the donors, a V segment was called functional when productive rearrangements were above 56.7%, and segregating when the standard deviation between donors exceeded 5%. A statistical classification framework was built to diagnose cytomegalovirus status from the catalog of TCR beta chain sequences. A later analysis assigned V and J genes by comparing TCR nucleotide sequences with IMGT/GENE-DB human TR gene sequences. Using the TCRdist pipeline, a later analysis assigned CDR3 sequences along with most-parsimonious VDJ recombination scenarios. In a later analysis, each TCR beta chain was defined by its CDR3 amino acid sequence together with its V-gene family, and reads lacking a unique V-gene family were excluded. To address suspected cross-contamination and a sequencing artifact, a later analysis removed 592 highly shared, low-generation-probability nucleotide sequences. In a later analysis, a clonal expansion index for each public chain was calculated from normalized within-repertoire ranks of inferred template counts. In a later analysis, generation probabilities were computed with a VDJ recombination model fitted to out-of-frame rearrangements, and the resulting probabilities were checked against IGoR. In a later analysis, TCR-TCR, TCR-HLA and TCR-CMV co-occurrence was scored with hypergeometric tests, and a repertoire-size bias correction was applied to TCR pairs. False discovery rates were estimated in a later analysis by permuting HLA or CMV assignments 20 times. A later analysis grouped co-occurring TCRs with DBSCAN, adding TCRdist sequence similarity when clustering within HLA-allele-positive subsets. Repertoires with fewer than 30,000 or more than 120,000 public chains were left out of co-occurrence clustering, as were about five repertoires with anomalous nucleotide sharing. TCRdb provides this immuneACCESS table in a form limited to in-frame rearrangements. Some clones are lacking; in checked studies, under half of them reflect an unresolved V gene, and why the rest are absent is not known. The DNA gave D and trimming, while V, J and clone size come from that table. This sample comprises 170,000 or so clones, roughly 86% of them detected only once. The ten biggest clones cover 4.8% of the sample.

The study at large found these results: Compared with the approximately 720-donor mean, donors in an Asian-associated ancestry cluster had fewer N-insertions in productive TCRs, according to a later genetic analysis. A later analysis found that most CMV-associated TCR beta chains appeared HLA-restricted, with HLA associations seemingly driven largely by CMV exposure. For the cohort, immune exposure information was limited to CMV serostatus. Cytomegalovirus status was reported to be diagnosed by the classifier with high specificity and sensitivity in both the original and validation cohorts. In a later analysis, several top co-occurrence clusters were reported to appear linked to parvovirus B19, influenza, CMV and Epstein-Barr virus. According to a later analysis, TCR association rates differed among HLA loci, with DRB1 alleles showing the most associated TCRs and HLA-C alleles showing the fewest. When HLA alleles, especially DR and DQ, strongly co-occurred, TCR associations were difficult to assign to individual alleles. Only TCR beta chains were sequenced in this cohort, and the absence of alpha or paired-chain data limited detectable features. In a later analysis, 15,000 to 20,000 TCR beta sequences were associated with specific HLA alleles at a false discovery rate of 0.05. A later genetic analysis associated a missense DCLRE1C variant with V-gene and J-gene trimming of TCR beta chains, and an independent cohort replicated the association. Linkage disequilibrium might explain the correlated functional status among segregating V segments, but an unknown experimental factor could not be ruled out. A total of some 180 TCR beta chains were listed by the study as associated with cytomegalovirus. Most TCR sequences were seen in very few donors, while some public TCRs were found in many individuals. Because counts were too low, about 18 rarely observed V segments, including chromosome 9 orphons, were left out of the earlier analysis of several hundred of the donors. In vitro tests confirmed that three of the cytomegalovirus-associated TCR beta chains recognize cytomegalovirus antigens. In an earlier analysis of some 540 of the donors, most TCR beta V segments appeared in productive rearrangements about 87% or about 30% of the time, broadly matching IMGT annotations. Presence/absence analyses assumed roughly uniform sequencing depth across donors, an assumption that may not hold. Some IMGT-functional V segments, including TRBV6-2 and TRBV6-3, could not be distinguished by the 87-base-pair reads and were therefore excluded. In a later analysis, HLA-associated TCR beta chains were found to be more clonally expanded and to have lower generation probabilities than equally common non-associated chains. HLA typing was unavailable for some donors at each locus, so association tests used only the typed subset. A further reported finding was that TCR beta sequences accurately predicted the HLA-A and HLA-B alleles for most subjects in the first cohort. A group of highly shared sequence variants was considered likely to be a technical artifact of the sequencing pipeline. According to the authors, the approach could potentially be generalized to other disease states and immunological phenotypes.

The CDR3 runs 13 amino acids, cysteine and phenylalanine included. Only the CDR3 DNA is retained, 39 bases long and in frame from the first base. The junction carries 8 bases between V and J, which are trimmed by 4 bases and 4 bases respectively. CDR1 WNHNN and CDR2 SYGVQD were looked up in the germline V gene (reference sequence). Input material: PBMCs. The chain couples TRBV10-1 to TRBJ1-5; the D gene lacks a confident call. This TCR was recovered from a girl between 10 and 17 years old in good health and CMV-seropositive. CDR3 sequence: CASSASVNQPQHF. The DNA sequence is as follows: TGCGCCAGCAGTGCGAGTGTAAATCAGCCCCAGCATTTT.